This T cell receptor beta chain derives from a study of cytomegalovirus exposure and HLA in healthy donors. The study's findings and limits: Immune exposure was documented only through CMV serostatus. Accounts indicate the classifier identified cytomegalovirus status with strong specificity and sensitivity. Some V segments could not be told apart, so they were left out, TRBV6-2 and TRBV6-3 among them. Across all donors, roughly uniform sequencing depth was an assumption of the presence/absence analyses.

The ends lost 4 bases at V and 3 bases at J; junction bases unmatched: 7. CDR1 and CDR2 (germline): LNHDA, SQIVND (reference sequence). This CDR3 is built from 16 residues. As to this clone: Its antigen is as yet unknown.

The PCR employed 60 Vbeta primers together with 13 Jbeta primers. Data came from immunoSEQ multiplex PCR; TCRdb stores just in-frame clones and leaves some out. The sample lists about 120,000 clones; around 82% were seen once. The chain has TRBV19 and TRBJ2-3; 10 nucleotides line up with TRBD1. The sequence derives from a middle-aged woman in good health and CMV-seropositive. Material: PBMCs. CDR3 in DNA: TGTGCCAGTAGTACATCCTCGGGACAGGGGACAGATACGCAGTATTTT. The encoded protein is CASSTSSGQGTDTQYF.